The 21 T cell receptor beta chains given below trace back to one sample, sequenced in a study of T cell clusters in autoimmune cytopenias. One tube held mixed TRB-A and TRB-B primer pools for touch-down PCR. Reprocessing the multiplex PCR reads, TCRdb reports a single entry for every CDR3 protein and omits DNA. In total, the table holds around 9,800 distinct CDR3 sequences. Each sample's input was around 270 ng genomic DNA, 38,000 or so genome equivalents. A further study also used this sample, focusing on T cell repertoires in aging, cancer and after chemotherapy.

Sample: peripheral blood. These receptors all come from a human donor in good health.

The chain joins TRBV20-1 to TRBJ2-7. CDR1 is DFQATT and CDR2 is SNEGSKA in the germline V gene (reference sequence). CDR3 length equals 13 residues. The CDR3 protein is CSAAGIGAYEQYF.

The chain carries TRBV29-1 and TRBJ2-7; TCRdb's D call of TRBD1 is untestable without DNA. Germline V gives CDR1 SQVTM, CDR2 ANQGSEA. The CDR3 has 13 amino acids. CDR3 sequence: CSVGTGAGHEQYF.

The rearrangement links TRBV6-1 to TRBJ1-5. There are 15 residues in the CDR3. Germline-derived CDR1 and CDR2 are MNHNS and SASEGT. The CDR3 is CASSAPVYSNQPQHF.

The gene calls are TRBV7-9 and TRBJ1-1; TCRdb gives TRBD1 as the D gene, but with no DNA this cannot be confirmed. CDR1 SEHNR and CDR2 FQNEAQ come from the germline V gene (reference sequence). The CDR3 spans 14 residues. This CDR3 is CASSFRGRDTEAFF.

CDR3 residues: CASSQVGGGFNEQFF. V and J are TRBV7-9 and TRBJ2-1; TCRdb outputs TRBD1, but without DNA this stays unchecked. This CDR3 is built from 15 residues. Germline CDR1 SEHNR, CDR2 FQNEAQ (reference sequence). The variable domain in full, with the rest retrieved from reference TRBV7-9 and TRBJ2-1, is DTGVSQNPRHKITKRGQNVTFRCDPISEHNRLYWYRQTLGQGPEFLTYFQNEAQLEKSRLLSDRFSAERPKGSFSTLEIQRTEQGDSAMYLCASSQVGGGFNEQFFGPGTRLTVL.

The chain couples TRBV6-5 to TRBJ1-5. This CDR3 is built from 14 residues. CDR1 MNHEY and CDR2 SVGAGI come from the germline V gene. The CDR3 loop is CASRPNPGNQPQHF.

The chain recombines TRBV7-9 with TRBJ2-3; TCRdb designates TRBD2, a call that cannot be tested without DNA. The CDR3 consists of 17 residues. The germline CDR1 and CDR2 sequences are SEHNR and FQNEAQ (reference sequence). The CDR3 spells CASSFVTSGGHTDTQYF.

The CDR3 protein is CASSPTRAGMGYGYTGELFF. The chain couples TRBV27 to TRBJ2-2. The CDR3 consists of 20 residues. CDR1 and CDR2 (germline): MNHEY, SMNVEV (reference sequence).

The rearrangement uses TRBV19 and TRBJ1-6; lacking DNA, the TRBD1 call made by TCRdb goes unchecked. The germline V gene encodes CDR1 LNHDA and CDR2 SQIVND (reference sequence). This CDR3 region has 16 residues. The CDR3 spells CASSSRTGTGDTPLHF.

By frequency, this clonotype registers medium-sized. The J gene is TRBJ2-6, the V gene TRBV10-3; with no DNA, the TCRdb D assignment of TRBD1 cannot be verified. Per germline, CDR1 ENHRY and CDR2 SYGVKD. CDR3 length equals 15 residues. The CDR3 loop is CAISGDRSGANVLTF.

This clonotype is called medium-sized based on its frequency. This chain links TRBV15 with TRBJ2-7; the TCRdb D gene call, TRBD1, has no DNA to confirm it. The CDR3 extends over 13 amino acids. Germline V gives CDR1 LNHNV, CDR2 YYDKDF (reference sequence). CDR3 loop: CATSRGGLYEQYF.

This chain uses TRBV28 with TRBJ2-2; checking the TCRdb D call of TRBD1 is not possible without DNA. CDR1 and CDR2 from the germline V gene are MDHEN and SYDVKM. This CDR3 is built from 15 residues. CDR3 sequence reads: CASSSGAANTGELFF.

The chain's CDR3 is CASSESCMTLAKNIQYF. The rearrangement uses TRBV10-1 and TRBJ2-4. The CDR3 spans 17 residues. Per the germline V gene, CDR1 is WNHNN and CDR2 is SYGVQD (reference sequence).

The chain recombines TRBV7-9 with TRBJ1-5; TCRdb's D call, TRBD1, is unchecked because there is no DNA. Germline loops: CDR1 SEHNR, CDR2 FQNEAQ (reference sequence). The CDR3 covers 15 residues. CDR3 amino acids: CASSPGSLSNQPQHF. Variable domain in full (rest from reference TRBV7-9 and TRBJ1-5): DTGVSQNPRHKITKRGQNVTFRCDPISEHNRLYWYRQTLGQGPEFLTYFQNEAQLEKSRLLSDRFSAERPKGSFSTLEIQRTEQGDSAMYLCASSPGSLSNQPQHFGDGTRLSIL.

This chain connects TRBV24-1 to TRBJ1-1; the D call of TRBD1 rests on TCRdb alone, since no DNA is present to check it. CDR3 length: 15 amino acids. Germline V gene lookup returns CDR1 KGHDR and CDR2 SFDVKD. Here the CDR3 reads CATSGRWGVNTEAFF.

By frequency, this clonotype is medium-sized. The chain carries TRBV12-3 or TRBV12-4 and TRBJ2-1. This CDR3 has 14 amino acids. The CDR3 region is CASSTFNLPNEQFF.

The gene calls are TRBV6-2 or TRBV6-3 and TRBJ1-1. From germline, CDR1 is MNHEY and CDR2 SVGEGT. The CDR3 spans 13 residues. The CDR3 here is CASSYLGPTEAFF.

This chain joins TRBV12-3 or TRBV12-4 and TRBJ2-5; no DNA is available, so the TRBD1 call from TCRdb remains unchecked. CDR3 length equals 13 residues. The CDR3: CASSSTGQETQYF.

The chain uses TRBV4-2 and TRBJ1-5; TCRdb's D gene call, TRBD1, goes unchecked for lack of DNA. Germline V gene lookup returns CDR1 LGHNA and CDR2 YNFKEQ. The CDR3 length is 15 residues. CDR3 region: CASSQERNRGQPQHF.

The rearrangement joins TRBV18 to TRBJ2-3. The CDR3 extends over 14 amino acids. Germline V gene lookup returns CDR1 KGHSH and CDR2 LQKENI. The CDR3 protein is CASSPPSFTDTQYF.

The CDR3 protein is CASSWTGTDGELFF. This chain links TRBV7-7 with TRBJ2-2; as DNA is missing, the TRBD1 call by TCRdb cannot be tested. Germline V gene sequence: CDR1 SSHAT, CDR2 FNYEAQ (reference sequence). CDR3 length: 14 residues.